The next 23 T cell receptor beta chains were all read from a single sample in a study of T cell responses to AZD1222 COVID-19 vaccine. Clones were read by immunoSEQ multiplex PCR, and TCRdb kept only the in-frame ones, dropping some. The table has around 110,000 clones, approximately 90% seen once. Material: peripheral blood, obtained 28 days after the second AZD1222 dose. Source of these receptors: an adult who received the AZD1222 COVID-19 vaccine.

The chain carries TRBV7-8 and TRBJ1-1; D gene ambiguous. Germline CDR1 SGHVS, CDR2 FQNEAQ. Trimming took off 8 bases at V and 1 base at J, with 14 bases between the two ends. The CDR3 has 14 residues. CDR3 amino acids: CASGSGLTNTEAFF. DNA for the CDR3: TGTGCCAGCGGCAGCGGACTAACGAACACTGAAGCTTTCTTT. Complete variable domain (other parts from reference TRBV7-8 and TRBJ1-1): GAGVSQSPRYKVAKRGQDVALRCDPISGHVSLFWYQQALGQGPEFLTYFQNEAQLDKSGLPSDRFFAERPEGSVSTLKIQRTQQEDSAVYLCASGSGLTNTEAFFGQGTRLTVV.

The V and J genes are TRBV4-1 and TRBJ2-3; 10 nucleotides line up with TRBD2. Germline lookup yields CDR1 MGHRA and CDR2 YSYEKL. The CDR3 covers 15 residues. Losses at the gene ends were 4 bases for V and 2 bases for J; bases not matched to a gene: 3. This chain's CDR3 is CASSPLAGATDTQYF. CDR3 DNA sequence: TGCGCCAGCAGCCCGCTAGCGGGAGCCACAGATACGCAGTATTTT.

V usage is TRBV28 and J usage is TRBJ1-5; weak D call: TRBD1 (6 bases). The CDR3 loop spans 16 amino acids. Trimming took 2 bases from V and 1 from J, leaving 12 bases between them. CDR1 and CDR2 (germline): MDHEN, SYDVKM. The DNA for the CDR3 is TGTGCCAGCAGTTTACGAGGGGGGTTGAGCAATCAGCCCCAGCATTTT. It is translated as CASSLRGGLSNQPQHF.

CDR3 region: CSGGQSAVTGELFF. As DNA, the CDR3 is TGCAGCGGGGGACAGAGCGCGGTGACCGGGGAGCTGTTTTTT. The chain is built from TRBV29-1 and TRBJ2-2; 7 nucleotides agree with TRBD1. Per germline, CDR1 SQVTM and CDR2 ANQGSEA. The trim removed 7 bases at V and 5 bases at J, leaving 10 bases unmatched. The CDR3 loop spans 14 amino acids.

This chain connects TRBV28 to TRBJ2-1; TRBD2 aligns across 10 bases. Germline-derived CDR1 and CDR2 are MDHEN and SYDVKM. The J segment lost 4 bases and the V segment lost 2 bases, leaving 2 bases of the junction unmatched. The CDR3 runs 15 residues. Here the CDR3 reads CASSLRLAGYNEQFF. The CDR3 DNA reads TGTGCCAGCAGTTTAAGACTAGCGGGTTACAATGAGCAGTTCTTC.

This chain joins TRBV20-1 and TRBJ1-2; unclear D gene. This CDR3 comprises 11 residues. V was trimmed by 2 bases and J by 6 bases, leaving 7 bases between them. The germline V gene has CDR1 DFQATT and CDR2 SNEGSKA (reference sequence). In DNA form, the CDR3 reads TGCAGTGCTAGATCCAGCCATGGCTACACCTTC. This sequence encodes CSARSSHGYTF.

The chain carries TRBV5-4 and TRBJ1-6; D might be TRBD1 (5 bases). Trimming took off 0 bases at V and 10 bases at J, with 8 bases between the two ends. The germline V gene encodes CDR1 SGHNT and CDR2 YYREEE (reference sequence). The CDR3 totals 13 residues. Here the CDR3 DNA reads TGTGCCAGCAGCTTGGCCAGGGTATCACCCCTCCACTTT. Translated, it gives CASSLARVSPLHF.

Regarding this clone: Because the CDR3's place on the DNA is in doubt, the DNA is left out and the CDR3 is given as listed by TCRdb. The chain employs TRBV28 and TRBJ1-6. CDR1 is MDHEN and CDR2 is SYDVKM in the germline V gene. The CDR3 spans 14 amino acids, including both terminal residues. This CDR3 is CASSSSGAGSPLHF.

The V call is TRBV7-6, the J call TRBJ2-7; TRBD1 agrees at 11 bases. V shed 5 bases and J 4 bases; nucleotides not matched to a gene: 7. The CDR3 sequence is 15 residues long. Germline V CDR1 and CDR2: SGHVS, FNYEAQ. This CDR3 is CASSPGQGAIYEQYF. CDR3 DNA: TGTGCCAGCAGCCCCGGACAGGGGGCGATATACGAGCAGTACTTC.

The chain links TRBV19 to TRBJ2-3; no firm D call. The ends were cut back, 3 bases at V and 6 bases at J, with 10 bases in the middle. Germline V lookup: CDR1 LNHDA, CDR2 SQIVND (reference sequence). This CDR3 contains 13 residues. This chain's CDR3 is CASSIYGFDTQYF. The CDR3 DNA reads TGTGCCAGTAGTATTTACGGATTTGATACGCAGTATTTT.

The chain recombines TRBV3-1 (or the pseudogene TRBV3-2) with TRBJ1-2; D is possibly TRBD1 (6 bases). Trimming took off 3 bases at V and 3 bases at J, with 14 bases between the two ends. Germline CDR1 LGHDT, CDR2 YNNKEL (reference sequence). The CDR3 contains 15 residues. The CDR3 protein is CASSHRGEGDYGYTF. The CDR3 DNA reads TGTGCCAGCAGCCATAGGGGGGAAGGGGACTATGGCTACACCTTC.

The J gene is TRBJ2-3, the V gene TRBV7-9, with 9 bases aligning to TRBD2. Germline CDR1 is SEHNR and CDR2 is FQNEAQ (reference sequence). Germline trimming cut 2 bases from V and 4 bases from J; bases unmatched to any gene: 1. The CDR3 has 14 amino acids. The CDR3 region has the DNA TGTGCCAGCAGCTTACGCGGGGGGGCAGATACGCAGTATTTT. Translation: CASSLRGGADTQYF.

The V and J genes are TRBV19 and TRBJ2-3; possible D gene TRBD1, 5 bases. V lost 7 bases and J 4 bases, leaving 12 bases between the germline ends. The germline CDR1 and CDR2 sequences are LNHDA and SQIVND (reference sequence). This CDR3 is built from 13 residues. The CDR3 sequence is CASTQGGPDTQYF. The CDR3 region has the DNA TGTGCCAGTACGCAGGGTGGCCCAGATACGCAGTATTTT.

V is TRBV14 and J is TRBJ1-1; 8 bases align to TRBD1. The CDR3 runs 13 residues. Per germline, CDR1 SGHDN and CDR2 FVKESK. In DNA form, the CDR3 reads TGTGCTACCTCAGGGGGCCTTAACACTGAAGCTTTCTTT. The encoded protein is CATSGGLNTEAFF.

The chain employs TRBV20-1 and TRBJ2-1; D uncertain. V lost 6 bases to trimming and J lost 4 bases, with 7 bases between them. Germline loops: CDR1 DFQATT, CDR2 SNEGSKA (reference sequence). The CDR3 runs 11 residues. This chain's CDR3 is CSAPRYNEQFF. The DNA for the CDR3 is TGCAGTGCGCCGAGATACAATGAGCAGTTCTTC.

The chain recombines TRBV21-1 with TRBJ2-2; the D call in the table, TRBD1, was not verified against the DNA. TRBV21-1 represents a pseudogene. The CDR3 sequence is 14 residues long. CDR3 sequence reads: CASSTGQGPGELFF. The CDR3 region has the DNA TGTGCCAGCAGCACCGGACAGGGGCCCGGGGAGCTGTTTTTT.

The V gene is TRBV6-5, the J gene TRBJ1-6, with TRBD1 as a possible D gene (6 bases). The germline V gene has CDR1 MNHEY and CDR2 SVGAGI. The CDR3 runs to 15 residues. Trimming took 6 bases from V and 2 from J, leaving 11 bases between them. The CDR3 reads CASSVQGAYNSPLHF. Here the CDR3 DNA reads TGTGCCAGCAGCGTACAGGGAGCCTATAATTCACCCCTCCACTTT.

V gene TRBV13 combines with J gene TRBJ1-2; D gene uncertain. This CDR3 contains 13 residues. Germline CDR1 is PRHDT and CDR2 is FYEKMQ (reference sequence). V lost 5 bases and J lost 8, with 15 bases in between. The CDR3 nucleotides are TGTGCCAGCAGCAAGGACCCGACTGGGGGCTACACCTTC. This gives the protein CASSKDPTGGYTF.

The chain carries TRBV5-1 and TRBJ1-3; D call uncertain. CDR3 length equals 15 residues. Trimming left V 1 base short and J 0 bases short, with 8 bases between. In germline, CDR1 is SGHRS, CDR2 YFSETQ. The DNA for the CDR3 is TGCGCCAGCAGCTTGAACGTTAACTCTGGAAACACCATATATTTT. The encoded protein is CASSLNVNSGNTIYF. Drawing the rest from reference TRBV5-1 and TRBJ1-3, the complete variable domain is KAGVTQTPRYLIKTRGQQVTLSCSPISGHRSVSWYQQTPGQGLQFLFEYFSETQRNKGNFPGRFSGRQFSNSRSEMNVSTLELGDSALYLCASSLNVNSGNTIYFGEGSWLTVV.

This clone was recorded once. The chain employs TRBV5-6 and TRBJ1-2; TRBD1 matches 9 bases. Germline-derived CDR1 and CDR2 are SGHDT and YYEEEE. This CDR3 region has 13 residues. Losses at the gene ends were 0 bases for V and 6 bases for J; bases not matched to a gene: 0. The CDR3 DNA reads as TGTGCCAGCAGCTTGGGGGACAGGGATGGCTACACCTTC. Translation gives CASSLGDRDGYTF. Variable domain in full (rest from reference TRBV5-6 and TRBJ1-2): DAGVTQSPTHLIKTRGQQVTLRCSPKSGHDTVSWYQQALGQGPQFIFQYYEEEERQRGNFPDRFSGHQFPNYSSELNVNALLLGDSALYLCASSLGDRDGYTFGSGTRLTVV.

The rearrangement links TRBV28 to TRBJ2-1; D tentatively fits TRBD1 or TRBD2 (6 bases each). The germline V gene has CDR1 MDHEN and CDR2 SYDVKM. V dropped 2 bases and J dropped 4 bases, with 12 bases sitting between them. This CDR3 is built from 15 residues. This CDR3 reads CASSLRGHLYNEQFF. The CDR3 DNA is TGTGCCAGCAGTTTACGGGGGCACTTGTACAATGAGCAGTTCTTC.

The gene calls are TRBV6-2 or TRBV6-3 and TRBJ2-1; tentatively, D is TRBD2 (6 bases). V lost 2 bases and J 0 bases, leaving 20 bases between the germline ends. This CDR3 is built from 19 residues. Germline lookup yields CDR1 MNHEY and CDR2 SVGEGT. The CDR3 region is CASSYEHVGSGGSYNEQFF. Here the CDR3 DNA reads TGTGCCAGCAGTTACGAACATGTCGGGAGCGGAGGCTCCTACAATGAGCAGTTCTTC.

This clone was recorded once. V and J are TRBV27 and TRBJ1-5; a possible D gene is TRBD1 (5 bases). CDR3 size: 16 residues. From germline, CDR1 is MNHEY and CDR2 SMNVEV (reference sequence). Trimming removed 8 bases at V and 0 bases at J, with 17 bases between. Written as DNA, the CDR3 is TGTGCCAGCCGAACCCTGGGACGGAATAGCAATCAGCCCCAGCATTTT. Amino acids: CASRTLGRNSNQPQHF.